This T cell receptor beta chain came from a study of cytomegalovirus exposure and HLA in healthy donors (dated by TCRdb to between 2016 and 2019). Describing the broader study: An earlier analysis of roughly 630 of the donors reported 250 to 350 Gb of sequence data and 117 million unique TCR beta sequences from 150 million to 200 million T cells. An early release that covered about 600 HLA-typed donors contained approximately 300 gigabases of sequencing data and about 84 million unique TCR sequences. Of the 300 to 500 genotyped donors, 75% to 85% were placed in the genetic ancestry cluster associated with self-reported Caucasian donors. The study was designed to test whether signatures of past pathogen exposure could be identified by cataloging public T cell receptors. The T cell repertoires of 666 subjects were profiled by immunosequencing and related to cytomegalovirus serostatus. In addition to the first cohort of 500 to 850 subjects, a separate validation cohort of approximately 130 different subjects was used. High-throughput TCR immunosequencing, statistical association of individual TCRs with disease status, and machine learning were combined to predict cytomegalovirus infection status. To study patterns of TCR occurrence, a later analysis re-analyzed previously published TCR beta repertoires from under 750 donors and added high-resolution HLA genotyping. Rather than drawing on any new phenotypic data, the later analysis identified candidate immune exposures from TCR beta sequences and the way those sequences occurred across donors. An earlier analysis of several hundred of the donors used high-throughput TCR beta sequencing to judge whether each TCR beta V gene segment behaved as functional or pseudogenic. Donor age, sex, ethnicity and CMV serostatus were collected together with the repertoire data. In a later genetic analysis, genome-wide SNP genotypes for about three fifths of the 666 donors were used, and that subset was treated as a discovery cohort. All discovery cohort repertoires had been generated on a single sequencing platform. Class I and class II HLA loci were covered by the typing at four-digit resolution. The number of typed donors differed by locus: about 620-640 for A, B, C, DRB1 and DQB1; approximately 530 for DQA1; approximately 600 for DPA1; and 400 to 480 for DPB1. Because of strong linkage in the cohort, 4 to 6 DR-DQ haplotypes were treated as single units for association and clustering. Among a few hundred genotyped donors of the cohort, an average of roughly 240,000 unique TCR beta nucleotide sequences were sequenced per donor, about a sixth of them non-productive. What the authors observed across the whole study: Cytomegalovirus status was reported to be diagnosed by the classifier with high specificity and sensitivity in both the original and validation cohorts. Correlated functional status among segregating V segments might be attributable to linkage disequilibrium, but an unknown experimental factor could not be ruled out. Because HLA typing was unavailable for some donors at each locus, only the typed subset was used in association tests. Across donors, most TCR sequences were observed very rarely, whereas some public TCRs were present in many individuals. According to a later analysis, parvovirus B19, influenza, CMV and Epstein-Barr virus appeared linked to several top co-occurrence clusters. The only immune exposure information available for the cohort was CMV serostatus. According to a later genetic analysis, donors in an Asian-associated ancestry cluster had fewer N-insertions in productive TCRs than the approximately 700-donor mean. According to the authors, the approach could potentially be generalized to other disease states and immunological phenotypes. Approximately 16 rarely observed V segments, including chromosome 9 orphons, were excluded from the earlier analysis of a few hundred of the donors because counts were too low. The study listed 164 TCR beta chains as associated with cytomegalovirus. When HLA alleles, especially DR and DQ, strongly co-occurred, TCR associations were difficult to assign to individual alleles. A further reported finding was that TCR beta sequences accurately predicted the HLA-A and HLA-B alleles for most subjects in the first cohort. According to a later analysis, TCR association rates differed among HLA loci, with DRB1 alleles showing the most associated TCRs and HLA-C alleles showing the fewest. An earlier analysis of 587 of the donors showed that most TCR beta V segments appeared in productive rearrangements either about 90% or about 30% of the time, which broadly matched IMGT annotations. Some IMGT-functional V segments, including TRBV6-2 and TRBV6-3, could not be told apart with the 87-base-pair reads, so those segments were excluded. In a later analysis, HLA-associated TCR beta chains were found to be more clonally expanded and to have lower generation probabilities than equally common non-associated chains. In vitro tests confirmed that three of the cytomegalovirus-associated TCR beta chains recognize cytomegalovirus antigens. Most CMV-associated TCR beta chains appeared to be HLA-restricted in a later analysis, and the HLA associations seemed to be driven largely by CMV exposure. At a false discovery rate of 0.05, a later analysis linked some 17,000 TCR beta sequences to specific HLA alleles. Only TCR beta chains were sequenced in this cohort, and the absence of alpha or paired-chain data limited detectable features. An association between a missense DCLRE1C variant and V-gene and J-gene trimming of TCR beta chains was found in a later genetic analysis and replicated in an independent cohort. A cluster of highly shared sequence variants was judged likely to represent a technical artifact of the sequencing pipeline. The presence/absence analyses assumed that sequencing depth was roughly uniform across donors, and that assumption may not be true.

In regard to this clone: Its antigen is still unknown. No base quality values were provided; no much bigger clone lies one nucleotide off.

In total, more than 500 healthy bone marrow donors made up the cohort. All cohort members were sampled while nominally healthy, although unrecorded immune exposures were likely present. The donor tested CMV seronegative and was one of the 352 seronegative cohort members. A peripheral blood sample was collected from each donor, and TCR beta sequencing was performed on peripheral blood mononuclear cells. Genomic DNA extraction from the blood cell samples was performed with the Qiagen DNeasy Blood Extraction Kit. The library was generated by the immunoSEQ multiplex PCR assay. The multiplex PCR relied on a mix of 60 forward primers for TCR Vbeta segments and 13 reverse primers for TCR Jbeta segments. Amplification of the CDR3 region of rearranged TCR beta genes was performed with a multiplex PCR assay on genomic DNA. On the Illumina HiSeq System, the amplified TCR beta libraries were sequenced as 87-base-pair reads. On the authors' methods: A later analysis tallied about 77 million unique TCR beta chains across the 700 or so repertoires, and approximately 11 million of those chains were shared by two or more donors. A nearest-neighbor algorithm error-corrected the raw reads and collapsed the reads into unique sequences, merging closely related sequences to remove PCR and sequencing errors. Alignment of CDR3 sequences to IMGT reference sequences was used to assign V, D and J gene segments. Each retained sequence needed at least a six-nucleotide match to both a V gene segment and a J gene segment. A rearrangement was called productive if the CDR3 had no stop codons and remained in frame with V and J, and every other rearrangement was called non-productive. Following IMGT convention, CDR3 was defined as the stretch from the second conserved V-encoded cysteine up to the conserved J-encoded phenylalanine. The earlier analysis of some 580 of the donors excluded any sequence lacking an unambiguous match to a single V gene segment. In an earlier analysis of 587 of the donors, V segments were called functional above 56.7% productive rearrangements and were called segregating when the between-donor standard deviation exceeded 5%. To diagnose cytomegalovirus status from the catalog of TCR beta chain sequences, a statistical classification framework was built. V and J gene assignment, in a later analysis, came from comparing TCR nucleotide sequences with IMGT/GENE-DB human TR gene sequences. Using the TCRdist pipeline, a later analysis assigned CDR3 sequences along with most-parsimonious VDJ recombination scenarios. In a later analysis, every TCR beta chain was defined by the combination of its CDR3 amino acid sequence and its V-gene family, and reads without a unique V-gene family were dropped. A later analysis removed 500 to 650 highly shared, low-generation-probability nucleotide sequences to deal with suspected cross-contamination and a sequencing artifact. In a later analysis, a clonal expansion index was calculated for each public chain from normalized within-repertoire ranks of inferred template counts. In a later analysis, generation probabilities were computed with a VDJ recombination model fitted to out-of-frame rearrangements, and the resulting probabilities were checked against IGoR. In a later analysis, hypergeometric tests were used to score TCR-TCR, TCR-HLA and TCR-CMV co-occurrence, with a repertoire-size bias correction applied to TCR pairs. To estimate false discovery rates, a later analysis permuted the HLA or CMV assignments 20 times. In a later analysis, co-occurring TCRs were grouped using DBSCAN, with TCRdist sequence similarity added in when clustering inside HLA-allele-positive subsets. For co-occurrence clustering, repertoires with fewer than 30,000 or more than 120,000 public chains were excluded, along with five repertoires with anomalous nucleotide sharing. TCRdb took over this immuneACCESS table, retaining in-frame rearrangements with V and J assigned. Such tables are incomplete; in checked studies, under half of the missing clones stem from an unresolved V gene, and the remainder is unexplained. V and J calls and clone size are those listed in that table; D and trimming were worked out from the DNA. Recorded for this sample are over 150,000 clones; approximately 80% of them occurred a single time. Under 5% of the sample rests with the top ten.

CDR1 SGDLS and CDR2 YYNGEE were looked up in the germline V gene. The CDR3, from cysteine to phenylalanine, totals 15 residues. The CDR3 DNA has 45 bases and is translated from base 1. The trim is 0 bases for V and 8 bases for J, with a gap of 17 bases between the germline ends. The source of this sequence is a man younger than 35 in good health and CMV-seronegative. The chain is encoded by TRBV9 joined to TRBJ1-2; the D gene cannot be named for sure. Sequencing input: PBMCs. The CDR3 has the sequence CASSVGRIDGPGYTF. The DNA reads as follows: TGTGCCAGCAGCGTAGGGAGAATAGACGGCCCGGGCTACACCTTC.